The clone carrying this T cell receptor beta chain was recorded a few times. Each CDR3 protein gets one entry after TCRdb re-called the 5' RACE reads with MiXCR. The table shows 350,000 to 400,000 distinct CDR3 sequences, with approximately 14% occurring only once. CDR3 length equals 14 residues. Germline loops: CDR1 SGHVS, CDR2 FQNEAQ. With 6 bases clipped from V and 6 bases from J, the junction kept 8 bases outside the gene matches. The data originate from a study of T-cell memory formation after mild COVID-19. This receptor was obtained from a man in his late teens or twenties who had mild COVID-19 (a few samples of this study predate the infection). Cell type and time point are not known. The J gene is TRBJ2-1, the V gene TRBV7-8; TRBD2 matches 7 bases. Sample: PBMCs or a T cell subset sorted from them (not recorded which). CDR3 residues: CASRNRDYSNEQFF. The CDR3 DNA is TGTGCCAGCAGAAACCGGGACTATAGCAATGAGCAGTTCTTC.